This T cell receptor (beta chain) was documented in a study of T cell responses to AZD1222 COVID-19 vaccine. Study-level results: The span of vaccine-associated CD4 TCRs extended across spike, with dominance at 160-218 and 743-854.

Remarks on this clone: Its antigen remains unknown.

This table comes from immunoSEQ multiplex PCR, and its TCRdb copy is limited to in-frame clones, with some not included. The data show approximately 30,000 clones, 78% seen once. Per the germline V gene, CDR1 is SNHLY and CDR2 is FYNNEI. The CDR3 sequence is 15 residues long. Between the trimmed V and J ends, which lost 6 bases and 11 bases, there was a span of 25 bases. The clonotype comes from an adult who received the AZD1222 COVID-19 vaccine. Sequenced here: peripheral blood, sampled 28 days after the second AZD1222 dose. The chain carries TRBV2 and TRBJ1-1; tentative D call: TRBD1 (6 bases). CDR3 sequence (DNA): TGTGCCAGCAGCCACCGGGGCCAGGGGCTGGGGAACGCTTTCTTT. Protein sequence: CASSHRGQGLGNAFF.